This is a list of T cell receptor beta chains from one sample in a study of T cell repertoires in cytomegalovirus infection. Via MiXCR, TCRdb re-called the reads, giving one row per CDR3 protein. The sample consists of roughly 200,000 distinct CDR3 sequences, nearly 9.5% of them appearing once. The specimen was PBMCs. Receptor source: a human donor in good health (CMV status not recorded). Some clones in this sample may be carry-over from other donors' samples. Each CDR3 is given with its conserved first and last residue. D genes are given only for firm matches. Size is omitted from some rows. Given values are once, few, many or a class for expanded clones.

clone size	V gene	J gene	D gene	CDR3 length	CDR3 protein	CDR3 DNA
many	TRBV4-3	TRBJ2-4	TRBD2	18	CASSPGLADRLAKNIQYF	TGCGCCAGCAGCCCGGGACTAGCGGACCGACTAGCCAAAAACATTCAGTACTTC
few	TRBV6-4	TRBJ1-2	.	15	CASSDSSGIGGGYTF	TGTGCCAGCAGTGACTCGAGTGGGATTGGCGGTGGCTACACCTTC
.	TRBV7-4	TRBJ2-7	.	14	CASSAADGGHEQYF	TGTGCCAGCAGCGCTGCAGATGGTGGCCACGAGCAGTACTTC
.	TRBV6-6	TRBJ1-5	.	15	CASSYLRQGNQPQHF	TGTGCCAGCAGTTACTTGAGGCAGGGAAATCAGCCCCAGCATTTT
many	TRBV7-2	TRBJ2-3	.	17	CASSVTEGLLGTDTQYF	TGTGCCAGCAGCGTCACCGAGGGCCTATTGGGCACAGATACGCAGTATTTT
many	TRBV7-2	TRBJ1-5	TRBD1	15	CASSPGQGDNQPQHF	TGTGCCAGCAGCCCGGGACAGGGGGACAATCAGCCCCAGCATTTT
once	TRBV6-2/TRBV6-3	TRBJ2-7	.	12	CASSTGPYEQYF	TGTGCCAGCAGTACCGGGCCGTACGAGCAGTACTTC
many	TRBV19	TRBJ1-1	.	14	CASSIGMRNTEAFF	TGTGCCAGTAGTATAGGTATGCGGAACACTGAAGCTTTCTTT
many	TRBV20-1	TRBJ2-5	.	14	CSASSQGIGETQYF	TGCAGTGCTAGCTCCCAGGGGATAGGAGAGACCCAGTACTTC
few	TRBV14	TRBJ1-2	.	20	CASSQTALRTAKGGLYGYTF	TGTGCCAGCAGCCAGACCGCACTGCGGACAGCTAAGGGAGGCTTATATGGCTACACCTTC
many	TRBV28	TRBJ1-2	TRBD1	15	CASSLGQGAVRGYTF	TGTGCCAGCAGTCTCGGACAGGGGGCCGTACGTGGCTACACCTTC
many	TRBV28	TRBJ2-2	.	15	CASSFVTRNTGELFF	TGTGCCAGCAGTTTTGTGACACGTAACACCGGGGAGCTGTTTTTT
.	TRBV20-1	TRBJ2-5	.	15	CSATPPFRGGETQYF	TGCAGTGCCACCCCCCCTTTTAGAGGTGGGGAGACCCAGTACTTC
.	TRBV20-1	TRBJ1-5	.	15	CSAKSSKGSDQPQHF	TGCAGTGCTAAGTCCAGCAAGGGTAGTGATCAGCCCCAGCATTTT
.	TRBV7-8	TRBJ2-2	TRBD2	15	CAGRTSGANTGELFF	TGTGCCGGGCGGACTAGCGGGGCGAACACCGGGGAGCTGTTTTTT
many	TRBV7-8	TRBJ1-1	.	14	CASSGGGRRTEAFF	TGTGCCAGCAGCGGGGGAGGGAGGCGGACTGAAGCTTTCTTT
many	TRBV7-8	TRBJ1-5	TRBD1	14	CASSLADRGQPQHF	TGTGCCAGCAGCTTAGCGGACAGGGGACAGCCCCAGCATTTT
.	TRBV20-1	TRBJ2-1	TRBD2	14	CSARSGRGANEQFF	TGCAGTGCTAGAAGCGGGAGAGGAGCCAATGAGCAGTTCTTC
many	TRBV7-6	TRBJ1-5	.	15	CASSPHAQLNQPQHF	TGTGCCAGCAGCCCGCACGCGCAACTCAATCAGCCCCAGCATTTT
many	TRBV7-8	TRBJ2-3	.	15	CASSFAVGESDTQYF	TGTGCCAGCAGCTTTGCAGTTGGAGAGTCAGATACGCAGTATTTT
few	TRBV29-1	TRBJ2-1	TRBD2	17	CSVELASGGSSYNEQFF	TGCAGCGTTGAACTGGCTAGCGGGGGGAGCTCCTACAATGAGCAGTTCTTC
many	TRBV7-2	TRBJ2-5	TRBD2	18	CASSLGVLLAGGGKTQYF	TGTGCCAGCAGCTTAGGGGTCCTACTAGCGGGAGGTGGGAAGACCCAGTACTTC
many	TRBV7-8	TRBJ2-6	TRBD1	17	CASSLRDRGVGANVLTF	TGTGCCAGCAGCCTCCGGGACAGGGGTGTCGGGGCCAACGTCCTGACTTTC
.	TRBV25-1	TRBJ1-2	TRBD1	15	CASSARDRGGYGYTF	TGTGCCAGCAGTGCCCGGGACAGGGGAGGCTATGGCTACACCTTC
many	TRBV7-2	TRBJ1-5	TRBD1	15	CASSLAGTDNQPQHF	TGTGCCAGCAGCTTAGCGGGGACAGACAATCAGCCCCAGCATTTT
.	TRBV6-6	TRBJ1-6	.	13	CASSTGDHSPLHF	TGTGCCAGCAGTACCGGGGACCATTCACCCCTCCACTTT
many	TRBV27	TRBJ2-3	TRBD1	16	CASRKSGQGRADTQYF	TGTGCCAGCAGAAAATCGGGACAGGGAAGGGCAGATACGCAGTATTTT
many	TRBV7-6	TRBJ2-3	.	14	CASSIGSSTDTQYF	TGTGCCAGCAGTATTGGGAGTAGCACAGATACGCAGTATTTT
.	TRBV7-2	TRBJ2-5	.	16	CASSLGEYRPQETQYF	TGTGCCAGCAGCTTAGGGGAGTATAGGCCCCAAGAGACCCAGTACTTC
.	TRBV11-2	TRBJ2-1	TRBD2	15	CASSLRLAVYNEQFF	TGTGCCAGCAGCTTACGGCTAGCGGTTTACAATGAGCAGTTCTTC
many	TRBV5-4	TRBJ1-1	TRBD1	14	CASSTRQGSNEAFF	TGTGCCAGCAGCACCCGACAGGGTTCCAATGAAGCTTTCTTT
many	TRBV28	TRBJ2-2	.	16	CASSDLRSGDTGELFF	TGTGCCAGCAGTGATCTAAGGTCAGGGGACACCGGGGAGCTGTTTTTT
.	TRBV20-1	TRBJ1-2	TRBD1	13	CSAREGTGNGYTF	TGCAGTGCTAGAGAGGGGACAGGGAATGGCTACACCTTC
many	TRBV30	TRBJ2-1	.	14	CAWSGMSSYNEQFF	TGTGCCTGGAGTGGCATGAGCTCCTACAATGAGCAGTTCTTC
few	TRBV15	TRBJ1-1	.	15	CATSREKGMNTEAFF	TGTGCCACCAGCAGAGAAAAGGGAATGAACACTGAAGCTTTCTTT
many	TRBV4-2	TRBJ1-5	.	15	CASSQEGVGHQPQHF	TGTGCCAGCAGCCAAGAAGGAGTGGGGCATCAGCCCCAGCATTTT
.	TRBV12-3/TRBV12-4	TRBJ2-1	.	14	CASRQGGLSNEQFF	TGTGCCAGCAGACAGGGTGGGCTTTCTAATGAGCAGTTCTTC
.	TRBV19	TRBJ2-3	TRBD2	15	CASSIGRGSTDTQYF	TGTGCCAGTAGTATTGGGAGGGGAAGCACAGATACGCAGTATTTT
many	TRBV11-2	TRBJ2-2	.	15	CASITRDANTGELFF	TGTGCCAGCATCACCAGGGACGCTAACACCGGGGAGCTGTTTTTT
many	TRBV30	TRBJ1-2	.	15	CAWSTGQLANYGYTF	TGTGCCTGGAGTACCGGACAGTTAGCTAACTATGGCTACACCTTC
many	TRBV28	TRBJ1-4	TRBD1	15	CASSLTGATNEKLFF	TGTGCCAGCAGCTTGACAGGGGCGACTAATGAAAAACTGTTTTTT
many	TRBV19	TRBJ1-1	.	14	CASSIDYLNTEAFF	TGTGCCAGTAGTATAGATTATCTGAACACTGAAGCTTTCTTT
.	TRBV15	TRBJ1-1	.	15	CATSRDLVSPTEAFF	TGTGCCACCAGCAGAGATTTGGTCAGCCCAACTGAAGCTTTCTTT
many	TRBV7-2	TRBJ2-5	.	16	CASSLGTNRAGETQYF	TGTGCCAGCAGCTTGGGAACTAACAGGGCAGGGGAGACCCAGTACTTC
.	TRBV4-3	TRBJ2-1	TRBD2	16	CASSSQRGDSYNEQFF	TGCGCCAGCAGCTCCCAGCGGGGTGATTCCTACAATGAGCAGTTCTTC
many	TRBV28	TRBJ2-1	.	11	CASTGRNEQFF	TGTGCCAGCACCGGACGGAATGAGCAGTTCTTC
many	TRBV28	TRBJ1-2	TRBD1	15	CASSLGYWTGYGYTF	TGTGCCAGCAGTTTGGGGTATTGGACAGGCTATGGCTACACCTTC
many	TRBV6-2/TRBV6-3	TRBJ2-6	.	16	CASSYGGASGANVLTF	TGTGCCAGCAGTTATGGAGGGGCCTCTGGGGCCAACGTCCTGACTTTC
.	TRBV9	TRBJ2-5	TRBD2	17	CASSVDGLLAEQETQYF	TGTGCCAGCAGCGTAGATGGGTTACTAGCGGAACAAGAGACCCAGTACTTC
.	TRBV2	TRBJ2-1	TRBD2	20	CASSESGLAGGPKVYNEQFF	TGTGCCAGCAGTGAATCGGGGCTAGCGGGAGGGCCCAAGGTTTACAATGAGCAGTTCTTC
many	TRBV10-2	TRBJ1-5	TRBD1	16	CASSDWTGDRPEPQHF	TGCGCCAGCAGTGATTGGACAGGGGATCGCCCGGAGCCCCAGCATTTT
many	TRBV28	TRBJ1-5	TRBD1	16	CASSSTGGSASQPQHF	TGTGCCAGCAGTTCAACAGGGGGCTCTGCCTCTCAGCCCCAGCATTTT
few	TRBV20-1	TRBJ2-7	.	13	CSAPEQNAYEQYF	TGCAGTGCTCCGGAGCAAAACGCCTACGAGCAGTACTTC
many	TRBV7-2	TRBJ1-1	.	15	CASSLVVGLATEAFF	TGTGCCAGCAGCTTAGTGGTGGGGTTGGCCACTGAAGCTTTCTTT
.	TRBV2	TRBJ2-1	TRBD1	15	CARLTGTGAEVRQFF	TGTGCCAGACTGACCGGGACAGGTGCCGAAGTACGGCAGTTCTTC
.	TRBV12-3/TRBV12-4	TRBJ2-1	TRBD1	15	CASSTEGQMYNEQFF	TGTGCCAGCAGCACAGAGGGACAGATGTACAATGAGCAGTTCTTC
many	TRBV28	TRBJ1-1	.	12	CASSFRNTEAFF	TGTGCCAGCAGTTTTCGGAACACTGAAGCTTTCTTT